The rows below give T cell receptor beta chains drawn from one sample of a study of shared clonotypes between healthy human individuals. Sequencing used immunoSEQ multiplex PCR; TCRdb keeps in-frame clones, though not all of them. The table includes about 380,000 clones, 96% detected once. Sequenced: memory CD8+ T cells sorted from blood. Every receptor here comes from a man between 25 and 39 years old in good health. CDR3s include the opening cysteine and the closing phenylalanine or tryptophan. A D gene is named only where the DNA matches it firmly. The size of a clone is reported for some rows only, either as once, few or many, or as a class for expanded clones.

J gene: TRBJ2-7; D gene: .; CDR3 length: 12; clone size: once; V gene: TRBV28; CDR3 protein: CASRPWGYEQYF; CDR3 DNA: TGTGCCAGCAGGCCCTGGGGTTACGAGCAGTACTTC
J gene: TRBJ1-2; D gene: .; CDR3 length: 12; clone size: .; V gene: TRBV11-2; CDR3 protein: CASSFDSYGYTF; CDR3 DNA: TGTGCCAGCAGCTTTGACTCTTATGGCTACACCTTC
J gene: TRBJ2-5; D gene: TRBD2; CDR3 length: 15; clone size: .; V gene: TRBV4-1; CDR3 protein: CASSQGSGRAETQYF; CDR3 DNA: TGCGCCAGCAGCCAAGGGAGCGGGAGGGCCGAGACCCAGTACTTC
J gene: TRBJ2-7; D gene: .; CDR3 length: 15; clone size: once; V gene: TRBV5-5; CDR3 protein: CASSLAASVSYEQYF; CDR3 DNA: TGTGCCAGCAGCTTGGCGGCTAGCGTCTCCTACGAGCAGTACTTC
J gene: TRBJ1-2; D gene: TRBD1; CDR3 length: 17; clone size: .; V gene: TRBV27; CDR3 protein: CASSSKIRDRVNYGYTF; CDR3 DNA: TGTGCCAGCAGTTCGAAAATCCGGGACAGGGTCAACTATGGCTACACCTTC
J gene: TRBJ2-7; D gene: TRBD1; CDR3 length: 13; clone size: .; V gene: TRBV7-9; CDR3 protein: CASSSEYLDRVYF; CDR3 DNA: TGTGCCAGCAGCTCCGAATATCTCGACAGGGTGTACTTC
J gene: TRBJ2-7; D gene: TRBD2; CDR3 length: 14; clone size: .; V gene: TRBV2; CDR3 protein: CASRFETSLYEQYF; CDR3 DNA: TGTGCCAGCAGGTTCGAGACTAGCCTCTACGAGCAGTACTTC
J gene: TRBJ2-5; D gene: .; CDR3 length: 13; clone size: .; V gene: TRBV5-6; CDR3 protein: CASSLGAKETQYF; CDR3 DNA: TGTGCCAGCAGCTTGGGGGCTAAGGAGACCCAGTACTTC
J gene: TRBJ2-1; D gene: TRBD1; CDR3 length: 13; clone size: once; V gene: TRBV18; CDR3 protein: CASSPRGRNEQFF; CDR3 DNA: TGTGCCAGCTCGCCCAGGGGGCGCAATGAGCAGTTCTTC
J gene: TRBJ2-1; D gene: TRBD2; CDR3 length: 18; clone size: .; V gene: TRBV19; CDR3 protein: CASTVAGRKLIGYNEQFF; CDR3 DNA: TGTGCCAGTACCGTAGCGGGACGAAAACTAATAGGCTACAATGAGCAGTTCTTC
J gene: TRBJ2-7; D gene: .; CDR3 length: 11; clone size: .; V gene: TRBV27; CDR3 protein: CASRDRYEQYF; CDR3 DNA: TGTGCCAGCAGAGACCGCTACGAGCAGTACTTC
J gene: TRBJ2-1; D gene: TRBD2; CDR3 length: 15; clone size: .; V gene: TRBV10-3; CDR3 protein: CAAYLSGRSYNEQFF; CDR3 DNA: TGTGCCGCGTATCTTAGCGGGAGGAGCTACAATGAGCAGTTCTTC
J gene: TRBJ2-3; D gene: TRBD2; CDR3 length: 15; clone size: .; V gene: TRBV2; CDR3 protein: CASSEREKRSDTQYF; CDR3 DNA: TGTGCCAGCAGTGAGCGGGAGAAGAGGTCAGATACGCAGTATTTT
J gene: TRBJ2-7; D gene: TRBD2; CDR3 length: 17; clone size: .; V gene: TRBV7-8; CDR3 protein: CASSLPSPGLAVYEQYF; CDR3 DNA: TGTGCCAGCAGCTTGCCCTCTCCGGGACTAGCGGTTTACGAGCAGTACTTC
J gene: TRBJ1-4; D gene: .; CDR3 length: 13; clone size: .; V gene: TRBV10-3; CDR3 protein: CAISGREGEKLFF; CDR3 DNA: TGTGCCATCAGTGGCAGGGAGGGTGAAAAACTGTTTTTT
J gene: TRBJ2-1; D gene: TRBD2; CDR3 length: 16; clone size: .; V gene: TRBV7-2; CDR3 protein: CASSLATSGRAFEQFF; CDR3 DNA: TGTGCCAGCAGCTTAGCGACTAGCGGGAGGGCTTTTGAGCAGTTCTTC
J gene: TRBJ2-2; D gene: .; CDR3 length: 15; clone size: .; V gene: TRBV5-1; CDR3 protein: CASSLGASPPGELFF; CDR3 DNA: TGCGCCAGCAGCTTGGGAGCTAGCCCTCCCGGGGAGCTGTTTTTT
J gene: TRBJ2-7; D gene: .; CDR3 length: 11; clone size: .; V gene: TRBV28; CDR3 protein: CATRLAFEQYF; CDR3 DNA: TGTGCCACTCGCCTAGCGTTCGAGCAGTACTTC
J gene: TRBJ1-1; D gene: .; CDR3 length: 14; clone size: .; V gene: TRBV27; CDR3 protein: CASSVGRLVGEAFF; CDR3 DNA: TGTGCCAGCAGCGTAGGCAGGCTGGTAGGTGAAGCTTTCTTT
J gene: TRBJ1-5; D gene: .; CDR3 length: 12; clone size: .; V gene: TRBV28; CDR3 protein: CASSDQGQPQHF; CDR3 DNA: TGTGCCAGCAGTGATCAGGGTCAGCCCCAGCATTTT
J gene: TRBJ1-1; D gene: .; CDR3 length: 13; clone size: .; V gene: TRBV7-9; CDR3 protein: CASSLPGSYEAFF; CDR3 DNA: TGTGCCAGCAGCCTCCCTGGGTCCTATGAAGCTTTCTTT
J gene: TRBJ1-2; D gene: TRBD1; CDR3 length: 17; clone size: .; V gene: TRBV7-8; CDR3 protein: CASSFHDRDEANYGYTF; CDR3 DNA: TGTGCCAGCAGCTTCCATGACAGGGACGAAGCTAACTATGGCTACACCTTC
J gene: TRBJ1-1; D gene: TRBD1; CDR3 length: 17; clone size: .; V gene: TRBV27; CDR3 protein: CASSFGGTGRGNTEAFF; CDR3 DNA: TGTGCCAGCAGTTTTGGGGGGACAGGGAGGGGTAACACTGAAGCTTTCTTT
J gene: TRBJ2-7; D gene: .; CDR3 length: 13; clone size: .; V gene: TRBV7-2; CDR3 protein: CASSLVRENEQYF; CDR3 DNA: TGTGCCAGCAGCTTAGTGCGGGAAAACGAGCAGTACTTC
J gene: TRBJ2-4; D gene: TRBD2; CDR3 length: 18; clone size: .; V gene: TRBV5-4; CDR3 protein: CASSLVGEGYVPRDIQYF; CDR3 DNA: TGTGCCAGCAGCTTGGTTGGGGAGGGCTATGTCCCAAGGGACATTCAGTACTTC
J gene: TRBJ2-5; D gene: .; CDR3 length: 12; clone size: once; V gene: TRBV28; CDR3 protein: CASSLGQETQYF; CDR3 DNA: TGTGCCAGCAGTTTAGGTCAGGAGACCCAGTACTTC
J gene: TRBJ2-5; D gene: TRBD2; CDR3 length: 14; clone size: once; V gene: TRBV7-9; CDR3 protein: CASSIGLAGETQYF; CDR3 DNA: TGTGCCAGCAGCATAGGACTAGCGGGAGAGACCCAGTACTTC
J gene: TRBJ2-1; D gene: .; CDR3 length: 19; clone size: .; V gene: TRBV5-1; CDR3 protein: CASSLGWIRLAKAYNEQFF; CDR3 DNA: TGCGCCAGCAGCTTGGGATGGATCCGGTTGGCCAAAGCCTACAATGAGCAGTTCTTC
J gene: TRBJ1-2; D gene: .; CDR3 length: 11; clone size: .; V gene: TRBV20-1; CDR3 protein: CSARWGYGYTF; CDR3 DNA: TGCAGTGCTAGATGGGGTTACGGCTACACCTTC
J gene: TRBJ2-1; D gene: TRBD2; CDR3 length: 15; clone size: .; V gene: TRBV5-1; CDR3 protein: CASSLALAGGYEQFF; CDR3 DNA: TGCGCCAGCAGCTTGGCCCTAGCGGGAGGCTATGAGCAGTTCTTC
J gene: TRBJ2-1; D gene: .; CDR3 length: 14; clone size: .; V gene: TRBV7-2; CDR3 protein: CASSLGFRVNEQFF; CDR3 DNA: TGTGCTAGCAGCTTAGGGTTTAGAGTCAATGAGCAGTTCTTC
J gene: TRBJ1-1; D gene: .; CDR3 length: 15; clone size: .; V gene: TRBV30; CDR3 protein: CAWSVGVWSKGSLFF; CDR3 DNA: TGTGCCTGGAGTGTAGGCGTCTGGTCCAAGGGGTCCCTTTTCTTT
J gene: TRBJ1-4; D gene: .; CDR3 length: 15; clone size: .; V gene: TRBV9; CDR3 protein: CASSVGDPLNEKLFF; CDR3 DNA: TGTGCCAGCAGCGTCGGGGACCCCCTTAATGAAAAACTGTTTTTT
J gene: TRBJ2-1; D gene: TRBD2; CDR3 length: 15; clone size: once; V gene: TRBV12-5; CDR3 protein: CASARGLAPNNEQFF; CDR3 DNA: TGTGCTAGTGCCCGCGGACTAGCGCCCAACAATGAGCAGTTCTTC
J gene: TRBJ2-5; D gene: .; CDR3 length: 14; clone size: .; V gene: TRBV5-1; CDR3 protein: CASSLEPMRETQYF; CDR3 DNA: TGCGCCAGCAGCTTGGAACCCATGAGGGAGACCCAGTACTTC
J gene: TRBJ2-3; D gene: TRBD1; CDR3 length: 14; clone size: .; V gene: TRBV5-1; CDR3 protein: CASSLDRFTDTQYF; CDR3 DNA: TGCGCCAGCAGCCTGGACAGGTTCACAGATACGCAGTATTTT
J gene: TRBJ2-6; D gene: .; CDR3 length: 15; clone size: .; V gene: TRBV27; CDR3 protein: CASSLRGSGANVLTF; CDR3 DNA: TGTGCCAGCAGTCTCAGGGGCTCCGGGGCCAACGTCCTGACTTTC
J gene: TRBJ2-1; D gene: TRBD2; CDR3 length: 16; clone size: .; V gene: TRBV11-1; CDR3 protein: CASSLVGLAGENEQFF; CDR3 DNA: TGTGCCAGCAGCTTAGTCGGACTAGCGGGGGAGAATGAGCAGTTCTTC
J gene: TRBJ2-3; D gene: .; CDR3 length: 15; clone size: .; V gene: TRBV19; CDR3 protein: CASSIGADITDTQYF; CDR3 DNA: TGTGCCAGTAGTATAGGTGCGGACATCACAGATACGCAGTATTTT
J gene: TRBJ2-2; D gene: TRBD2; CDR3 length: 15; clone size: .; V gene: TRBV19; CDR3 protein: CASTSSGTNTGELFF; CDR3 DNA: TGTGCCAGTACCTCTAGCGGGACAAACACCGGGGAGCTGTTTTTT
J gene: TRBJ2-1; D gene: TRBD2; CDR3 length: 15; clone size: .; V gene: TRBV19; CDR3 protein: CASSDLAGNDNEQFF; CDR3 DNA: TGTGCCAGTAGTGACCTAGCGGGAAATGACAATGAGCAGTTCTTC
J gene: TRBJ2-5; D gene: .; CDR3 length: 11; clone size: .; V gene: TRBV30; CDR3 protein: CAWSPRGPQYF; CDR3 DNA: TGTGCCTGGAGTCCCCGGGGCCCCCAGTACTTC
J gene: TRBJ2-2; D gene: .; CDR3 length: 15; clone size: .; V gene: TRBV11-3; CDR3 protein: CASSLAGPNTGELFF; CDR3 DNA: TGTGCCAGCAGCTTAGCCGGACCGAACACCGGGGAGCTGTTTTTT
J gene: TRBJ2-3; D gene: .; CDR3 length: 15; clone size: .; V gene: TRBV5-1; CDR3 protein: CASTSAGTHTDTQYF; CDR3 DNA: TGCGCCAGCACGTCGGCAGGGACTCACACAGATACGCAGTATTTT
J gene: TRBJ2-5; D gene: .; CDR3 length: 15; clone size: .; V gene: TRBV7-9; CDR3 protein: CASSLGRVPGETQYF; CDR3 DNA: TGTGCCAGCAGCCTAGGACGGGTCCCGGGGGAGACCCAGTACTTC
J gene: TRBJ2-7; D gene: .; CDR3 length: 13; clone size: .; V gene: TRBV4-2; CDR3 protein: CASSQGEGGGEYF; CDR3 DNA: TGTGCCAGCAGCCAAGGCGAGGGGGGAGGGGAGTACTTC
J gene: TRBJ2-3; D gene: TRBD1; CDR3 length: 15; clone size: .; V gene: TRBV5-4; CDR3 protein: CASSFRGRSTDTQYF; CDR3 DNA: TGTGCCAGCAGCTTCAGGGGGAGAAGCACAGATACGCAGTATTTT
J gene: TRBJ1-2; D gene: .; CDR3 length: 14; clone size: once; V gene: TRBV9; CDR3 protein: CASSVAGVGYGYTF; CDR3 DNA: TGTGCCAGCAGCGTAGCTGGGGTAGGCTATGGCTACACCTTC
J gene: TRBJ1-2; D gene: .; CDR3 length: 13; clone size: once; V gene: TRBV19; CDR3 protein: CASSISRADGYTF; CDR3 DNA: TGTGCCAGTAGTATTAGCAGGGCAGATGGCTACACCTTC
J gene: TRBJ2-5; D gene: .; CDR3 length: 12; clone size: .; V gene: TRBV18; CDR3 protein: CASSPSGETQYF; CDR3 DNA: TGTGCCAGCTCACCTAGCGGTGAGACCCAGTACTTC
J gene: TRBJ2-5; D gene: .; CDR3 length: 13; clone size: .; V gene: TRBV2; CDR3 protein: CATSNVGQETQYF; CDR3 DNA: TGTGCCACCTCCAACGTGGGCCAAGAGACCCAGTACTTC
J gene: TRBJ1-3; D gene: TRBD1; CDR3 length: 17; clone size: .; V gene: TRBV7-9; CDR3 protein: CASSLVQGDYSGNTIYF; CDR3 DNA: TGTGCCAGCAGCTTAGTACAGGGGGACTACTCTGGAAACACCATATATTTT